These 21 T cell receptor beta chains came from one sample sequenced in a study of a mutant IDH1 vaccine in newly diagnosed glioma. TCRdb keeps only in-frame clones here, not all; method: immunoSEQ multiplex PCR. Here the sample spans 30,000 to 35,000 clones, around 90% being singletons. Time point here: week 47, end of study. The content of each vaccine dose was 300 ug of mutant IDH1 20-mer peptide, and topical imiquimod accompanied it. Their antigens remain unidentified. Here the sequenced sample was PBMCs, taken from a glioma patient whose treatment included an IDH1 peptide vaccine. The receptors shown here come from a man aged 40-55 years with glioma.

The chain has TRBV7-2 and TRBJ1-2; 9 bases agree with TRBD1. CDR3 length: 18 amino acids. V shed 2 bases, J shed 0 bases, and the junction held 10 bases outside the gene matches. Germline-derived CDR1 and CDR2 are SGHTA and FQGNSA. The CDR3 nucleotides read TGTGCCAGCAGCTTATACAGGGGGCGGGGTGGAACTAACTATGGCTACACCTTC. It is translated as CASSLYRGRGGTNYGYTF. Drawing the rest from reference TRBV7-2 and TRBJ1-2, the complete variable domain is GAGVSQSPSNKVTEKGKDVELRCDPISGHTALYWYRQSLGQGLEFLIYFQGNSAPDKSGLPSDRFSAERTGGSVSTLTIQRTQQEDSAVYLCASSLYRGRGGTNYGYTFGSGTRLTVV.

The V gene is TRBV11-2, the J gene TRBJ2-5; 7 bases fit TRBD1. Germline CDR1 SGHAT, CDR2 FQNNGV. V gave up 5 bases and J gave up 5 bases; unmatched junction bases: 8. The CDR3 has 14 amino acids. The CDR3 DNA sequence: TGTGCCAGCAGCCCTCCCTGGGACAGCGAGACCCAGTACTTC. Translating gives CASSPPWDSETQYF.

The chain has TRBV5-1 and TRBJ2-4; 8 bases are a match to TRBD1. This CDR3 comprises 16 residues. Germline CDR1 reads SGHRS; CDR2 reads YFSETQ. The junction had 11 bases not matched to a gene; V was cut back by 4 bases and J by 5 bases. The CDR3 protein is CASSPLLATGENIQYF. CDR3 sequence (DNA): TGCGCCAGCAGCCCCCTTTTGGCGACAGGGGAAAACATTCAGTACTTC.

V is TRBV5-5 and J is TRBJ2-1; 9 bases line up with TRBD1. CDR1 and CDR2 (germline): SGHKS, YYEKEE (reference sequence). J lost 3 bases, V lost 5 bases, and 6 bases had no gene match. The CDR3 totals 15 residues. The CDR3 DNA follows: TGTGCCAGCAGTTTTAACAGGGGGCGCTACAATGAGCAGTTCTTC. Encoded protein: CASSFNRGRYNEQFF.

The chain links TRBV7-9 to TRBJ1-5; a weak D match, TRBD1 (5 bases). Germline V gives CDR1 SEHNR, CDR2 FQNEAQ (reference sequence). Trimming took off 6 bases at V and 7 bases at J, with 16 bases between the two ends. The CDR3 loop spans 14 amino acids. As DNA, the CDR3 is TGTGCCAGCAGTCATTCCTCGGGGCGGCAGCCCCAGCATTTT. Its translation is CASSHSSGRQPQHF.

V usage is TRBV18 and J usage is TRBJ2-2, with D possibly matching TRBD1 (5 bases). Germline V gene data show CDR1 as KGHSH and CDR2 as LQKENI. The CDR3 totals 14 residues. The V end lost 6 bases, the J end lost 4 bases, and 12 bases lay between the germline ends. CDR3 DNA: TGTGCCAGCTCGGGGCAGTCGGGCACCGGGGAGCTGTTTTTT. It encodes CASSGQSGTGELFF.

Here the CDR3 reads CASSSDRQAYGYTF. The CDR3 region has the DNA TGTGCCAGCAGCTCAGACCGACAGGCTTATGGCTACACCTTC. The rearrangement links TRBV7-2 to TRBJ1-2, with a possible D match to TRBD1 (6 bases). Germline V CDR1 and CDR2: SGHTA, FQGNSA. The CDR3 is made up of 14 amino acids. V was shortened by 4 bases and J by 5 bases, with 14 bases between the two germline ends.

The rearrangement links TRBV29-1 to TRBJ2-7; maybe TRBD1 (6 bases). Deletions cut 1 base from V and 3 bases from J, with 16 bases between. This CDR3 contains 15 residues. Germline CDR1 reads SQVTM; CDR2 reads ANQGSEA. The CDR3 is CSVEGWQGSNYEQYF. CDR3 nucleotide sequence: TGCAGCGTTGAAGGTTGGCAGGGGTCTAACTACGAGCAGTACTTC.

This clone was seen a few times. The V and J genes are TRBV16 and TRBJ1-5; D is possibly TRBD1 (5 bases). V shed 4 bases and J shed 0 bases, with 10 bases lying between them. CDR1 is KGHSY and CDR2 is FQNENV in the germline V gene. The CDR3 extends over 15 amino acids. The CDR3 nucleotides are TGTGCCAGCAGCCGGGACGGTGATAGCAATCAGCCCCAGCATTTT. Residues: CASSRDGDSNQPQHF.

This chain connects TRBV27 to TRBJ2-5; 8 nucleotides line up with TRBD2. Per germline, CDR1 MNHEY and CDR2 SMNVEV (reference sequence). The length of the CDR3 is 16 residues. Unmatched junction bases numbered 12, after V lost 5 bases and J lost 4 bases. In DNA, the CDR3 is TGTGCCAGCAGTCCCGGGCTGGCTAGCGGGTTAGAGACCCAGTACTTC. It encodes CASSPGLASGLETQYF.

This chain links TRBV18 with TRBJ2-3; 11 bases are shared with TRBD2. This CDR3 region has 16 residues. V shed 3 bases and J 3 bases; nucleotides not matched to a gene: 5. CDR1 KGHSH and CDR2 LQKENI come from the germline V gene. The CDR3 nucleotides are TGTGCCAGCTCACCTTTTACTAGCGGGGGTACAGATACGCAGTATTTT. Translation: CASSPFTSGGTDTQYF.

This chain links TRBV30 with TRBJ2-7, with 9 bases identical to TRBD1. CDR3 length equals 12 residues. Germline CDR1 reads GTSNPN; CDR2 reads SVGIG (reference sequence). V lost 5 bases, J lost 7 bases, and 6 bases stayed unmatched. CDR3 sequence: CAWSGQGGEQYV. As DNA, the CDR3 is TGTGCCTGGTCGGGACAGGGAGGGGAGCAGTACGTC.

The rearrangement links TRBV9 to TRBJ2-5; TRBD2 agrees at 13 bases. The CDR3 length is 16 residues. The V gene end was trimmed by 4 bases and the J gene end by 6 bases; junction bases not matched to a gene: 9. CDR1 and CDR2 (germline): SGDLS, YYNGEE. CDR3 protein: CASSPTSGGAVKTQYF. As DNA, the CDR3 is TGTGCCAGCAGCCCCACTAGCGGGGGGGCAGTAAAGACCCAGTACTTC.

The chain links TRBV6-6 to TRBJ2-7; D not certain. V was clipped by 0 bases and J by 5 bases, with 11 bases between them. This CDR3 is built from 14 residues. CDR1 is MNHNY, CDR2 SVGAGI, per germline (reference sequence). The CDR3 is CASSYSLQTDEQYF. CDR3 sequence (DNA): TGTGCCAGCAGTTACTCTTTACAGACCGACGAGCAGTACTTC.

The DNA for the CDR3 is TGTGCCAGCAGCCCCGGACTAGCGGGTACCCCTAGGGAGCAGTACTTC. Protein: CASSPGLAGTPREQYF. The chain is built from TRBV7-9 and TRBJ2-7; 11 bases agree with TRBD2. The germline V gene has CDR1 SEHNR and CDR2 FQNEAQ (reference sequence). V was clipped by 5 bases and J by 7 bases; unmatched bases: 13. The CDR3 totals 16 residues.

The rearrangement joins TRBV28 to TRBJ1-2; maybe TRBD1 (5 bases). CDR1 is MDHEN, CDR2 SYDVKM, per germline. The CDR3 has 15 residues. Between the trimmed V and J ends, which lost 5 bases and 4 bases, there was a span of 17 bases. The CDR3 DNA follows: TGTGCCAGCAGTGCTACCCTCGACAGCCTCTATGGCTACACCTTC. Translating it yields CASSATLDSLYGYTF.

The chain employs TRBV29-1 and TRBJ1-2; TRBD1 agrees at 10 bases. With V trimmed by 6 bases and J by 5 bases, 6 bases remained unmatched. The CDR3 runs to 13 residues. Germline CDR1 and CDR2: SQVTM and ANQGSEA. CDR3 in DNA: TGCAGCGTACATAGACAGGGGGCTTATGGCTACACCTTC. Translation gives CSVHRQGAYGYTF.

A single count supports this clone. This sequence joins TRBV19 and TRBJ2-1; no definite D call. The CDR3 is made up of 13 amino acids. Germline CDR1 reads LNHDA; CDR2 reads SQIVND (reference sequence). V was shortened by 5 bases and J by 5 bases, with 10 bases between the two germline ends. The DNA of the CDR3 is TGTGCCAGTAGTTTCTCCTCGAACAATGAGCAGTTCTTC. This sequence encodes CASSFSSNNEQFF.

This clone was detected once. CDR3 loop: CASSPPGVGYNEQFF. The CDR3, as DNA: TGTGCCAGCTCACCACCCGGGGTGGGGTACAATGAGCAGTTCTTC. This chain connects TRBV18 to TRBJ2-1; tentatively, D is TRBD2 (5 bases). This CDR3 contains 15 residues. Looked up from germline, CDR1 is KGHSH and CDR2 is LQKENI. Trimming removed 0 bases at V and 4 bases at J, with 10 bases between. The full variable domain, rest sourced from reference TRBV18 and TRBJ2-1, is NAGVMQNPRHLVRRRGQEARLRCSPMKGHSHVYWYRQLPEEGLKFMVYLQKENIIDESGMPKERFSAEFPKEGPSILRIQQVVRGDSAAYFCASSPPGVGYNEQFFGPGTRLTVL.

The genes are TRBV19 and TRBJ2-2; 7 bases match TRBD1. Germline CDR1 reads LNHDA; CDR2 reads SQIVND (reference sequence). The CDR3 runs to 19 residues. V was pared by 11 bases and J by 0 bases, with 21 bases of the junction left unmatched. The CDR3 protein is CAGTRSRTGLLTNTGELFF. The DNA of the CDR3 is TGTGCCGGTACCCGATCTAGGACAGGCCTACTTACGAACACCGGGGAGCTGTTTTTT.

This chain links TRBV6-1 with TRBJ2-3; perhaps TRBD1 as D (5 bases). This CDR3 region has 12 residues. CDR1 is MNHNS, CDR2 SASEGT, per germline. V was pared by 3 bases and J by 7 bases, with 8 bases between. Here the CDR3 reads CASSETAYTQYF. As DNA, the CDR3 is TGTGCCAGCAGTGAGACAGCCTATACGCAGTATTTT.